This T cell receptor (beta chain) was observed in a study of Ad26.COV2.S vaccination and SARS-CoV-2 variants. About the study: Trial arm assignment for the donor was COV1001 Ad26.COV2.S. Study-level findings and limits: Vaccinees showed greater spike-specific TCR breadth than placebo recipients. The TCR breadth and depth analyses may have produced an underestimate of total T cell responses.

Libraries were prepared by immunoSEQ multiplex PCR; TCRdb keeps only in-frame clonotypes and omits some of them. The sample shows approximately 300,000 clones, 85% of them seen only once. This clone has a single count. The antigen remains unidentified. Described treatment: approximately 18 received Ad26.COV2.S at low or high dose, single or two shots; roughly 5 received placebo; per-sample allocation not given. Collection of the samples took place on day 63 after the first injection of vaccine or placebo. The receptor's source is a person between 18 and 65 years old who received the Ad26.COV2.S COVID-19 vaccine or a placebo. Material: peripheral blood, obtained in a trial of Ad26.COV2.S vaccine versus placebo.

The CDR3 reads CASSLGVMGAGLAYEQYF. CDR3 DNA sequence: TGTGCCAGCAGCTTAGGCGTCATGGGAGCGGGGCTAGCCTACGAGCAGTACTTC. This chain uses TRBV7-8 with TRBJ2-7, with 7 bases aligning to TRBD2. V lost 1 base, J lost 2 bases, and 14 bases stayed unmatched. Looked up from germline, CDR1 is SGHVS and CDR2 is FQNEAQ. The CDR3 is made up of 18 amino acids.